This T cell receptor beta chain was identified in a study of shared clonotypes between healthy human individuals. As regards this clone: Its antigen remains unidentified.

In germline, CDR1 is SGHKS, CDR2 YYEKEE (reference sequence). J was trimmed by 5 bases and V by 3 bases; bases with no gene match: 8. The CDR3 consists of 15 residues. Points from the study as a whole: The study's rarefaction showed incomplete sorted-subset sequencing despite large depth.

Sorted-subset replicate PCR reactions were performed with approximately 190 ng DNA, corresponding to about 30,000 T cell genomes. As originally analysed: Filtering was not the same, since immunoSEQ gave junction-only sequences without quality scores. Only in-frame clones appear in the TCRdb table, and some are missing; sequencing was by immunoSEQ multiplex PCR. The DNA gave D and trimming, while V, J and clone size come from that table. The table includes hundreds of thousands of clones, about 80% detected once. The rearrangement links TRBV5-5 to TRBJ2-7; 10 bases match TRBD2. Sequencing used memory CD4+ T cells sorted from blood. Subset specified: CD45RA-negative fraction. This TCR came from a woman in her thirties in good health. Here the CDR3 DNA reads TGTGCCAGCAGCTCACCGACTAGCGGGTGGGACGAGCAGTACTTC. It codes for CASSSPTSGWDEQYF.